This passage covers 14 T cell receptor beta chains from one sample sequenced in a study of blood T cell repertoires in COVID-19. Data came from immunoSEQ multiplex PCR; TCRdb stores just in-frame clones and leaves some out. The repertoire holds around 180,000 clones, with around 88% as singletons. The sample was peripheral blood. Receptor source: a young woman with acute or convalescent COVID-19.

The rearrangement uses TRBV5-1 and TRBJ1-6, with D unclear. Per the germline V gene, CDR1 is SGHRS and CDR2 is YFSETQ. The CDR3 covers 14 residues. The ends were cut back, 2 bases at V and 7 bases at J, with 10 bases in the middle. CDR3 sequence reads: CASSFGRWNSPLHF. The CDR3 coding sequence is TGCGCCAGCAGCTTCGGCAGGTGGAATTCACCCCTCCACTTT.

The chain employs TRBV5-1 and TRBJ2-3, with 12 bases identical to TRBD2. Germline CDR1 SGHRS, CDR2 YFSETQ. V dropped 0 bases and J dropped 2; count of bases not matched to a gene: 1. CDR3 size: 16 residues. The CDR3 loop is CASSLGLAGVTDTQYF. The CDR3 DNA sequence: TGCGCCAGCAGCTTGGGACTAGCGGGAGTCACAGATACGCAGTATTTT.

The rearrangement uses TRBV19 and TRBJ1-3; possible D gene TRBD1, 6 bases. CDR3 length equals 15 residues. Deletions cut 4 bases from V and 0 bases from J, with 10 bases between. Germline CDR1 reads LNHDA; CDR2 reads SQIVND (reference sequence). DNA for the CDR3: TGTGCCAGTAGTACTCTACAGGGCTCTGGAAACACCATATATTTT. This sequence encodes CASSTLQGSGNTIYF. Combining the CDR3 with reference TRBV19 and TRBJ1-3 gives the whole variable domain DGGITQSPKYLFRKEGQNVTLSCEQNLNHDAMYWYRQDPGQGLRLIYYSQIVNDFQKGDIAEGYSVSREKKESFPLTVTSAQKNPTAFYLCASSTLQGSGNTIYFGEGSWLTVV.

The rearrangement uses TRBV5-1 and TRBJ2-7; D may be TRBD2 (6 bases). This CDR3 is 14 amino acids long. Germline CDR1 is SGHRS and CDR2 is YFSETQ. The germline V and J ends were trimmed by 0 bases and 2 bases, with 9 bases remaining between them. CDR3 sequence reads: CASSLVAATYEQYF. The CDR3 bases are TGCGCCAGCAGCTTGGTAGCGGCTACCTACGAGCAGTACTTC.

The chain combines TRBV28 with TRBJ1-1, with TRBD1 matching 7 bases. The CDR3 is 15 residues long. The germline CDR1 and CDR2 sequences are MDHEN and SYDVKM. V trimming: 6 bases; J trimming: 0 bases; junction bases outside the gene matches: 7. The CDR3 loop reads CASRGGGTVNTEAFF. As DNA, the CDR3 is TGTGCCAGCAGGGGCGGTGGGACAGTGAACACTGAAGCTTTCTTT.

This clone was detected a few times. The CDR3 DNA reads TGTGCCAGCTCACCACCCGGGACACTCAATGAGCAGTTCTTC. It codes for CASSPPGTLNEQFF. The rearrangement uses TRBV18 and TRBJ2-1; TRBD1 might be the D (6 bases). Trimming pared 0 bases from V and 6 bases from J, leaving 9 bases between. CDR1 is KGHSH, CDR2 LQKENI, per germline. The CDR3 sequence is 14 residues long.

The chain has TRBV28 and TRBJ1-5, with TRBD1 identical over 8 bases. The CDR3 sequence is 16 residues long. Losses at the gene ends were 2 bases for V and 2 bases for J; bases not matched to a gene: 5. Germline values: CDR1 MDHEN, CDR2 SYDVKM. The CDR3 protein is CASSLAGGIGNQPQHF. The CDR3 DNA is TGTGCCAGCAGTTTAGCAGGGGGCATTGGCAATCAGCCCCAGCATTTT.

This clone was found once. CDR3 nucleotides: TGTGCCATCAGTGAACGGGGCAATCAGCCCCAGCATTTT. Translated: CAISERGNQPQHF. The V and J genes are TRBV10-3 and TRBJ1-5; no clear D. The CDR3 is made up of 13 amino acids. CDR1 and CDR2 from the germline V gene are ENHRY and SYGVKD. Trimming cost V 3 bases and J 2 bases, with 5 bases left between them.

This clone was detected once. The rearrangement links TRBV6-1 to TRBJ2-4; D is possibly TRBD1 (5 bases). Looked up from germline, CDR1 is MNHNS and CDR2 is SASEGT. This CDR3 contains 12 residues. V lost 1 base to trimming and J lost 7 bases, with 5 bases between them. The CDR3 is CASSEGGNIQYF. The CDR3 nucleotides read TGTGCCAGCAGTGAAGGGGGCAACATTCAGTACTTC.

The genes are TRBV29-1 and TRBJ2-3; D ambiguous. The CDR3 consists of 14 residues. Trimming left V 4 bases short and J 1 base short, with 12 bases between. Germline CDR1 and CDR2: SQVTM and ANQGSEA. CDR3 DNA: TGCAGCGTTGGGGTGGGCCTTGGCACAGATACGCAGTATTTT. Translated: CSVGVGLGTDTQYF.

The chain uses TRBV30 and TRBJ2-7; D uncertain. Trimming removed 8 bases from V and 0 bases from J, with 17 bases in between. CDR1 is GTSNPN, CDR2 SVGIG, per germline (reference sequence). The length of the CDR3 is 14 residues. The chain's CDR3 is CAPLLTPPSYEQYF. CDR3 DNA: TGTGCCCCGCTACTTACTCCGCCCTCCTACGAGCAGTACTTC.

The genes are TRBV3-1 (or the pseudogene TRBV3-2) and TRBJ1-1; D uncertain. Germline V CDR1 and CDR2: LGHDT, YNNKEL (reference sequence). The CDR3 runs 13 residues. With 0 bases removed from V and 8 bases from J, the gap between germline ends came to 10 bases. The chain's CDR3 is CASSQDLVAEAFF. For the CDR3, the DNA is TGTGCCAGCAGCCAAGATCTGGTTGCGGAAGCTTTCTTT.

The genes are TRBV5-1 and TRBJ1-2; D may be TRBD1 (5 bases). The CDR3 runs to 15 residues. The germline V and J ends were trimmed by 0 bases and 4 bases, with 13 bases remaining between them. Per germline, CDR1 SGHRS and CDR2 YFSETQ. The CDR3 protein is CASSLADAGPYGYTF. The DNA for the CDR3 is TGCGCCAGCAGCTTGGCTGACGCGGGACCCTATGGCTACACCTTC.

The V and J genes are TRBV29-1 and TRBJ2-1, with D perhaps matching TRBD2 (5 bases). Germline lookup yields CDR1 SQVTM and CDR2 ANQGSEA. The germline V and J ends were trimmed by 3 bases and 4 bases, with 19 bases remaining between them. CDR3 size: 16 residues. CDR3: CSVELNLASRYNEQFF. The CDR3 nucleotides read TGCAGCGTTGAGCTTAATTTGGCTAGCAGATACAATGAGCAGTTCTTC.